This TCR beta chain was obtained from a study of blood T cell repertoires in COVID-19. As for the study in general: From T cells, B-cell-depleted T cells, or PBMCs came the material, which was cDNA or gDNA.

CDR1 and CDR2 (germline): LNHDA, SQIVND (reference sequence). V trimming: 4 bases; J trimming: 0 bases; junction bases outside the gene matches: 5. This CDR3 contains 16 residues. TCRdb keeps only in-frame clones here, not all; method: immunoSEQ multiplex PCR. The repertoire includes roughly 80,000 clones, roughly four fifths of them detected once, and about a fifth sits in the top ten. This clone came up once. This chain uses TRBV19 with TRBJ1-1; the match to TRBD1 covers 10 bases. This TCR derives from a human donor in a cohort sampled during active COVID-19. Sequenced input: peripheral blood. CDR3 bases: TGTGCCAGTAGTAGCGACAGGGGGCAGGTGAACACTGAAGCTTTCTTT. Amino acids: CASSSDRGQVNTEAFF.